The source of this T cell receptor beta chain is a study of shared clonotypes between healthy human individuals. This CDR3 has 16 amino acids. The V gene's germline CDR1 is LNHDA and CDR2 SQIVND (reference sequence). Trimming stripped 3 bases from V and 3 bases from J, with 17 bases between. Investigators divided CD4+ cells into CD45RA+ naive and CD45RA-negative memory subsets. For this clone: No antigen is known for it.

General study results and limits: Generally, naive subsets (rather than memory subsets) showed larger estimated richness.

Some clones are missing from TCRdb's copy, which holds only in-frame ones; the method was immunoSEQ multiplex PCR. The table has over a million clones, under 99% seen once. J is TRBJ1-1 and V is TRBV19, with D possibly matching TRBD1 (5 bases). The receptor was isolated from a man aged 30 to 45 in good health. Sample: naive CD4+ T cells sorted from blood. The subset denotes: CD45RA+ positively selected. CDR3 coding DNA: TGTGCCAGTAGTATTGAGCTGGGGCCCGGGGACACTGAAGCTTTCTTT. Amino acid sequence: CASSIELGPGDTEAFF.